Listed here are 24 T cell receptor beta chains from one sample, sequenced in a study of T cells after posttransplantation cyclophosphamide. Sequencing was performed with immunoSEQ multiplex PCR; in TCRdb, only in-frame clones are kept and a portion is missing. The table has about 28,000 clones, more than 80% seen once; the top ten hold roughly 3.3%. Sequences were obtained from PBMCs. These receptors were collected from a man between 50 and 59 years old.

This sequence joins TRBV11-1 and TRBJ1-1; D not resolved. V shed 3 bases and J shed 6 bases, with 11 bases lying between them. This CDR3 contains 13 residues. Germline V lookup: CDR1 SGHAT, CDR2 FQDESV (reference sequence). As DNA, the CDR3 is TGTGCCAGCAGCTTTAGTGGGAGGGCTGAAGCTTTCTTT. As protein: CASSFSGRAEAFF.

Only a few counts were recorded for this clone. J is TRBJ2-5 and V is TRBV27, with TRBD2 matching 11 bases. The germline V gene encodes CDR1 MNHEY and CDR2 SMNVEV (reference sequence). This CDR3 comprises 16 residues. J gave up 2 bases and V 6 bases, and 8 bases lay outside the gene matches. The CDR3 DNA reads TGTGCCAGCAGAAGAGCCGGGACTAGCGGACAAGAGACCCAGTACTTC. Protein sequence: CASRRAGTSGQETQYF.

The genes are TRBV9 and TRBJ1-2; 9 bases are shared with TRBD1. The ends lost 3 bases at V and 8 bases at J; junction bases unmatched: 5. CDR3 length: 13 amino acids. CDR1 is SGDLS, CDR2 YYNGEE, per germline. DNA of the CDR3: TGTGCCAGCAGCGGTACAGGGGGCGTCGGCTACACCTTC. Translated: CASSGTGGVGYTF. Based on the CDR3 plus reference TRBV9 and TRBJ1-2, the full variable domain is DSGVTQTPKHLITATGQRVTLRCSPRSGDLSVYWYQQSLDQGLQFLIQYYNGEERAKGNILERFSAQQFPDLHSELNLSSLELGDSALYFCASSGTGGVGYTFGSGTRLTVV.

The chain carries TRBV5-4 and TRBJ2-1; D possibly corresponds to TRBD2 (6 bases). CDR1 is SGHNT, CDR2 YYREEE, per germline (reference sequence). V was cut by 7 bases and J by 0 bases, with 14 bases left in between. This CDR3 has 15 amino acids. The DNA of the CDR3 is TGTGCCAGCTCCGAAACGGGGGACTCCTACAATGAGCAGTTCTTC. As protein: CASSETGDSYNEQFF.

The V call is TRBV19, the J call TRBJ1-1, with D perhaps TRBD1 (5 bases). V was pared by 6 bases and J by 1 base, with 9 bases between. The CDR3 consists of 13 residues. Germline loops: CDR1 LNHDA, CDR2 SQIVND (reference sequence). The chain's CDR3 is CASRPRGNTEAFF. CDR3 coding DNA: TGTGCCAGTAGGCCAAGGGGGAACACTGAAGCTTTCTTT.

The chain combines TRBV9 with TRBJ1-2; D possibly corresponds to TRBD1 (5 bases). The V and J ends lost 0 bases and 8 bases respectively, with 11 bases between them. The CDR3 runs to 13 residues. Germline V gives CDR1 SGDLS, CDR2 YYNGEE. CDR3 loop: CASSVGRQGGYTF. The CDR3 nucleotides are TGTGCCAGCAGCGTAGGCCGGCAGGGCGGCTACACCTTC.

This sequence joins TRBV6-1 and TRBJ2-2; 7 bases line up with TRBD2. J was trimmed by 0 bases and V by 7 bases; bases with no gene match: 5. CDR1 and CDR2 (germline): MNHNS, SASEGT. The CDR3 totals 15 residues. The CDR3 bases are TGTGCCAGCAAAAGGAGCGGGGCGAACACCGGGGAGCTGTTTTTT. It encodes CASKRSGANTGELFF.

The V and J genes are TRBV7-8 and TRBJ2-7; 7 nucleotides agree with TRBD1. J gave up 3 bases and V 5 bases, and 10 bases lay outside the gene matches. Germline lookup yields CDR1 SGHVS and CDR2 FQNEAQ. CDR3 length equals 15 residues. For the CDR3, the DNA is TGTGCCAGCAGCCCCCCGGGACAGTACTACTACGAGCAGTACTTC. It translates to CASSPPGQYYYEQYF.

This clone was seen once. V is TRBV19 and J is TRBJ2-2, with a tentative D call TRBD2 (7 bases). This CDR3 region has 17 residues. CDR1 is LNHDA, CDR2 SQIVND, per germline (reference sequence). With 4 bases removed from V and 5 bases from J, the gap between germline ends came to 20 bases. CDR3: CASSKGLRGGRTGELFF. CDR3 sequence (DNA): TGTGCCAGTAGTAAGGGCCTGAGGGGGGGGCGGACCGGGGAGCTGTTTTTT.

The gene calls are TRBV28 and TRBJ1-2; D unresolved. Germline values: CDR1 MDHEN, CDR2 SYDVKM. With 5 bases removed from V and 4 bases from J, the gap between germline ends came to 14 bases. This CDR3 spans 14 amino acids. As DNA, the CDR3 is TGTGCCAGCAGTCCCCCCCGGGGTAGCTATGGCTACACCTTC. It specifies CASSPPRGSYGYTF.

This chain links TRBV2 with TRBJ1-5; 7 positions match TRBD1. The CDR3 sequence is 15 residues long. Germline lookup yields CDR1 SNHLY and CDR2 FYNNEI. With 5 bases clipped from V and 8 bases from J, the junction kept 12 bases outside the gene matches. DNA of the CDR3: TGTGCCAGCAGTTGGGAACAGGGGTTTAGGGAGCCCCAGCATTTT. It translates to CASSWEQGFREPQHF.

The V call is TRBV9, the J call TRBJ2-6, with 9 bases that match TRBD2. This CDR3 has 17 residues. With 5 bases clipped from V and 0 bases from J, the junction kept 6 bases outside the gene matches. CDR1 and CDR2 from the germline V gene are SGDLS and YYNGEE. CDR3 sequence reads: CASSPLAGLSGANVLTF. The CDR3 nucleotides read TGTGCCAGCAGTCCACTAGCGGGCCTCTCTGGGGCCAACGTCCTGACTTTC.

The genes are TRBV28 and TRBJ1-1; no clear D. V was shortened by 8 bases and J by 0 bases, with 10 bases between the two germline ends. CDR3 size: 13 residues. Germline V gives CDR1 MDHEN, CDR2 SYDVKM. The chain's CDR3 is CASGTLMNTEAFF. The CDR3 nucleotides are TGTGCCAGCGGCACCCTTATGAACACTGAAGCTTTCTTT.

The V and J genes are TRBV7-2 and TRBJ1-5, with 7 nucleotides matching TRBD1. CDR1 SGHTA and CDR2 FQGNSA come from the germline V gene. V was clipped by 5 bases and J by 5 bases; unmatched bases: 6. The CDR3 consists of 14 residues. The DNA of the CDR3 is TGTGCCAGCAGCGCCCGGGACAGTTATCAGCCCCAGCATTTT. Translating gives CASSARDSYQPQHF.

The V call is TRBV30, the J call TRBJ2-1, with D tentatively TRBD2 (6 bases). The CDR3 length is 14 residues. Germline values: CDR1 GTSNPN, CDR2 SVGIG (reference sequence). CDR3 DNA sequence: TGTGCATACCGGGGGTTTAGCTCCTACAATGAGCAGTTCTTC. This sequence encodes CAYRGFSSYNEQFF.

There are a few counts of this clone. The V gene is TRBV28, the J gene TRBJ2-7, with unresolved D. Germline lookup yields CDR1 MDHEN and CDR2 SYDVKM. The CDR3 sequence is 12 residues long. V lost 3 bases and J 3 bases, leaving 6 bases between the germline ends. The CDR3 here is CASSFLSYEQYF. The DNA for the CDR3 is TGTGCCAGCAGTTTCCTTAGCTACGAGCAGTACTTC. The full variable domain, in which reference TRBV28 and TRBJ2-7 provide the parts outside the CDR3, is DVKVTQSSRYLVKRTGEKVFLECVQDMDHENMFWYRQDPGLGLRLIYFSYDVKMKEKGDIPEGYSVSREKKERFSLILESASTNQTSMYLCASSFLSYEQYFGPGTRLTVT.

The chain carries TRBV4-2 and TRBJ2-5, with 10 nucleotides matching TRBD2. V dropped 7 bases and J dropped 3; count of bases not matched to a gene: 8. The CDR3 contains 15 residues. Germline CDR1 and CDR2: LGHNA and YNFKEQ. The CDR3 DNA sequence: TGTGCCAGCAATTTCGGAGCGGGAGGGGAAGAGACCCAGTACTTC. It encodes CASNFGAGGEETQYF.

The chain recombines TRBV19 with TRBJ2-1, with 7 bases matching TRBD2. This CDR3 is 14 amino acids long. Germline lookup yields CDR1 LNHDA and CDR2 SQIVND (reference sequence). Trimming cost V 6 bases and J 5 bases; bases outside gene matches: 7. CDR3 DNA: TGTGCCAGTAGCCCACGGGACTATCACAATGAGCAGTTCTTC. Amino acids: CASSPRDYHNEQFF.

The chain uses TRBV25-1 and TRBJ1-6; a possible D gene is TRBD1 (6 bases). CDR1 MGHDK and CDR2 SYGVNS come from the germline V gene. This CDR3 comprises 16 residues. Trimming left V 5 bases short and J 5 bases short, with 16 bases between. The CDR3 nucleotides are TGTGCCAGCAGTTCGATTCGGACAGCTAATAATTCACCCCTCCACTTT. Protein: CASSSIRTANNSPLHF.

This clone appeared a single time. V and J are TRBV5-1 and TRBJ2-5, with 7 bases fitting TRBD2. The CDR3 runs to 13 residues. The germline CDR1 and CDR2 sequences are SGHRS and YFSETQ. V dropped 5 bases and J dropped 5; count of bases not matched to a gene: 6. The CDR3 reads CASSVFGGETQYF. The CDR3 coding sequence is TGCGCCAGCAGTGTATTCGGGGGGGAGACCCAGTACTTC.

The CDR3 sequence is CASSELGYDSTQYF. In nucleotides, the CDR3 is TGTGCCAGCAGTGAATTAGGTTACGACTCGACCCAGTACTTC. The J gene is TRBJ2-5, the V gene TRBV6-1; D unclear. CDR1 MNHNS and CDR2 SASEGT come from the germline V gene. With 2 bases removed from V and 7 bases from J, the gap between germline ends came to 14 bases. The length of the CDR3 is 14 residues.

The CDR3 here is CASSLDSHSGNTIYF. CDR3 bases: TGTGCCAGCAGCTTGGACAGCCACTCTGGAAACACCATATATTTT. The rearrangement joins TRBV5-4 to TRBJ1-3; D ambiguous. Trimming cost V 0 bases and J 0 bases, with 7 bases left between them. Per the germline V gene, CDR1 is SGHNT and CDR2 is YYREEE (reference sequence). The CDR3 length is 15 residues.

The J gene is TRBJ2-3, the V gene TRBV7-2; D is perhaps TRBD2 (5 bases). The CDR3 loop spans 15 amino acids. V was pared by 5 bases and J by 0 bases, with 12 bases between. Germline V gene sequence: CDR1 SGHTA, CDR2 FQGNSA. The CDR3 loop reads CASSPGRGSTDTQYF. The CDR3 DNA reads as TGTGCCAGCAGCCCCGGACGGGGTAGCACAGATACGCAGTATTTT.

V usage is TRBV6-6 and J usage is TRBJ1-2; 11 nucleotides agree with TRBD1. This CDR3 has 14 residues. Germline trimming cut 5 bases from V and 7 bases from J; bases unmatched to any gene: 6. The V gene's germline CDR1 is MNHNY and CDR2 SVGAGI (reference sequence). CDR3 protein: CASSPRTGGPGYTF. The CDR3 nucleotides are TGTGCCAGCAGTCCTAGGACAGGGGGCCCTGGCTACACCTTC.